One T cell receptor beta chain is described in this entry. Its antigen target is currently unknown. Base quality data are lacking; no much larger clone is found one base away. This sample is drawn from a study of T cells in Graves' hyperthyroidism and ophthalmopathy (dated by TCRdb to between 2019 and 2020). For the wider study: A discovery cohort of about a hundred patients, about 40 with Graves' ophthalmopathy and about 58 with stable Graves' hyperthyroidism, was used to find distinguishing TCR V-J signatures. Prospective prediction of ophthalmopathy was tested in an independent validation cohort consisting of 18 to 20 hyperthyroidism patients and about 17 patients who later progressed to ophthalmopathy. The 80 to 100 discovery patients were randomly divided into training and test sets at a 7:3 ratio. The study also compared thyroid tissue and blood T-cell repertoires from roughly six Graves' hyperthyroidism patients. Following sampling, methimazole starting at 30 mg daily was given to hyperthyroidism patients, and high-dose intravenous methylprednisolone was given to ophthalmopathy patients. The paper describes TCR Vbeta CDR3 sequencing of around 140 peripheral blood samples, made up of about 41 ophthalmopathy patients, some 80 hyperthyroidism patients and 17 progressor patients.

General conclusions and limits of the study: Blood samples also contained most of the expanded thyroid clonotypes (frequency above 0.001), which suggests that blood repertoires may reflect thyroid immune responses. Ophthalmopathy was separated from stable hyperthyroidism by a 13 V-J signature model, with about 86% sensitivity and about 84% specificity obtained in cross-validation and 80%/75% obtained in testing. In validation, progression to ophthalmopathy was predicted by the model with nearly 71% sensitivity and nearly 75% specificity, a median of roughly 6.4 months before onset. No statistical method was used to set the sample size in advance, and investigators knew the group allocation.

The TCR beta CDR3 regions were amplified from RNA transcripts. The TCR CDR3 was subjected to a first round of RT-PCR using the HTBI primer set and the Qiagen OneStep RT-PCR kit. The libraries were constructed in a second round of multiplex PCR and then size-selected and purified. Libraries were sequenced paired-end with 100 bp reads on an Illumina HiSeq2000. As for the original processing: SOAPnuke was used to process the raw data, removing reads that contained adapters or uncalled bases, had a mean Phred below 15, or lacked an exact match to the constant primer or identifier. COPE v1.2.5 was used to merge the high-quality paired reads, and each unique nucleotide sequence was defined as a clonotype. MiTCR v1.1 was used to align the clonotypes against IMGT TRBV, TRBD and TRBJ reference segments. Analysis was restricted to V-J combinations with a frequency above 0.0001, which covered over 98% of repertoires. A TCS score was defined as the ratio of F50 (clonal expansion) to E x V (chaos), with BLOSUM62-based TCRdist applied between CDR3 peptides within each V-J. Welch's t-statistics and random forest reduced around 510 V-J features to about 13, which were used in a naive Bayes classifier (R e1071). The Morisita-Horn index was used to measure how similar the thyroid and blood repertoires were. The public reads were reanalyzed by TCRdb: fastp trimming at Q25, MiXCR alignment, in-frame beta chains only. One record per CDR3 amino acid sequence lists the most common genes and DNA. These V and J calls originate from TCRdb's pipeline instead of the authors' own analysis. Across this sample there are approximately 500,000 distinct CDR3 sequences, with about half seen only once. 7.5% to 8.5% of the sample is held by the ten biggest clonotypes.

A patient counted as having stable Graves' hyperthyroidism if no progression to ophthalmopathy occurred over 18 months of follow-up. The hyperthyroidism patients were between 18 and 65 years old and newly diagnosed, with a disease duration of less than 2 months. The study excluded patients with uncontrolled infections, other autoimmune diseases, pregnancy or lactation. Diagnoses relied on clinical symptoms, serum thyroxine and TRAb, thyroid ultrasound and orbital computed tomography. Trizol reagent was used to extract total RNA, and RNA quality was then checked on an Agilent 2100 Bioanalyzer. At the junction V is shortened by 3 bases and J by 7 bases, with 13 bases in between. The CDR3 has 13 amino acids, counting the end cysteine and phenylalanine. The entry retains the CDR3 DNA only, 39 bases that are in frame from base 1. CDR1 and CDR2 are read off the germline V gene as MNHEY and SVGAGI.

The V and J genes are TRBV6-5 and TRBJ2-7, with the D segment identity uncertain. This receptor was obtained from a woman aged 18-29 years with Graves' hyperthyroidism. The sample comprised peripheral blood or thyroid tissue (not recorded which). The DNA sequence is given as TGTGCCAGCAGTTATAGTAACGGCAATGAGCAGTACTTC. Its protein reads: CASSYSNGNEQYF.